Listed below are T cell receptor beta chains from one sample, sequenced in a study of T cell responses to AZD1222 COVID-19 vaccine. Sequenced by immunoSEQ multiplex PCR; TCRdb stores in-frame clones only, minus some. The table shows 170,000 or so clones, with around 87% occurring only once. The specimen comprised peripheral blood, sampled on day 0 of AZD1222 vaccination. The source of these receptors is an adult in good health. CDR3s include the opening cysteine and the closing phenylalanine or tryptophan. A D gene is named only where the DNA matches it firmly. A clone size is listed for some rows: how often the clone was seen (once, few, many), or a class if it is expanded.

J | D | V | length | size | CDR3 | DNA
TRBJ1-2 | NA | TRBV9 | 14 | NA | CASSALEGSGGYTF | TGTGCCAGCAGCGCCCTTGAGGGGTCGGGAGGCTACACCTTC
TRBJ2-1 | NA | TRBV20-1 | 11 | NA | CSASFKHEQFF | TGCAGTGCTAGTTTTAAGCATGAGCAGTTCTTC
TRBJ2-3 | TRBD2 | TRBV6-5 | 15 | NA | CASSYFGRSTDTQYF | TGTGCCAGCAGTTATTTCGGGAGGAGCACAGATACGCAGTATTTT
TRBJ2-1 | NA | TRBV5-8 | 16 | NA | CASSLGWLPLSNEQFF | TGTGCCAGCAGCTTGGGGTGGCTCCCTTTAAGCAATGAGCAGTTCTTC
TRBJ1-1 | NA | TRBV29-1 | 15 | once | CSVVERRTAGSEAFF | TGCAGCGTTGTCGAAAGAAGGACAGCCGGGAGTGAAGCTTTCTTT
TRBJ2-7 | NA | TRBV6-4 | 10 | NA | CASTNYEQYF | TGTGCCAGCACCAACTACGAGCAGTACTTC
TRBJ1-2 | NA | TRBV24-1 | 14 | NA | CATSDPEPFYGYTF | TGTGCCACCAGTGACCCCGAACCCTTCTATGGCTACACCTTC
TRBJ2-5 | TRBD2 | TRBV19 | 14 | NA | CASSPSGLAPTQYF | TGTGCCAGTAGTCCCTCGGGACTAGCCCCAACCCAGTACTTC
TRBJ2-1 | NA | TRBV4-1 | 14 | NA | CASSGGQSYNEQFF | TGCGCCAGCAGCGGGGGTCAGAGTTACAATGAGCAGTTCTTC
TRBJ1-2 | NA | TRBV30 | 13 | NA | CAWSRLGGYGYTF | TGTGCCTGGTCACGTTTAGGGGGCTATGGCTACACCTTC
TRBJ1-1 | NA | TRBV29-1 | 13 | NA | CSVLGEGDTEAFF | TGCAGCGTCTTAGGGGAGGGGGACACTGAAGCTTTCTTT
TRBJ1-1 | NA | TRBV6-5 | 12 | NA | CATRGGGTEAFF | TGTGCCACGAGGGGGGGAGGAACTGAAGCTTTCTTT
TRBJ2-7 | NA | TRBV11-3 | 13 | NA | CASSLKRSGEQYF | TGTGCCAGCAGCTTGAAACGTTCTGGCGAGCAGTACTTC
TRBJ2-7 | TRBD2 | TRBV6-1 | 16 | NA | CASSDPSGGRRYEQYF | TGTGCCAGCAGTGACCCTAGCGGGGGAAGGCGCTACGAGCAGTACTTC
TRBJ1-2 | NA | TRBV7-9 | 14 | NA | CASSFQDRNYGYTF | TGTGCCAGCAGCTTTCAGGACCGTAACTATGGCTACACCTTC
TRBJ1-1 | NA | TRBV4-2 | 15 | NA | CASSQDRVRDTEAFF | TGTGCCAGCAGCCAAGATCGGGTAAGAGACACTGAAGCTTTCTTT
TRBJ1-2 | TRBD1 | TRBV6-4 | 14 | once | CASSRDRSNYGYTF | TGTGCCAGCAGCCGGGACAGATCTAACTATGGCTACACCTTC
TRBJ2-7 | NA | TRBV3-1/TRBV3-2 | 15 | NA | CASSPGHPSSYEQYF | TGTGCCAGCAGCCCCGGACACCCGTCCTCCTACGAGCAGTACTTC
TRBJ2-7 | NA | TRBV21-1 | 16 | NA | CASTTVAGVILYEQYF | TGTGCCAGCACTACCGTGGCGGGAGTGATCCTCTACGAGCAGTACTTC
TRBJ1-2 | NA | TRBV4-1 | 15 | NA | CASSPRTGLRYGYTF | TGCGCCAGCAGCCCCCGGACGGGTCTTCGGTATGGCTACACCTTC
TRBJ2-7 | NA | TRBV14 | 15 | NA | CASSLSGTSSREQYF | TGTGCCAGCAGCCTCTCCGGGACCTCTTCTCGAGAGCAGTACTTC
TRBJ1-1 | TRBD1 | TRBV5-1 | 13 | once | CASSSGTGTKAFF | TGCGCCAGCAGCTCGGGGACAGGCACTAAAGCTTTCTTT
TRBJ2-3 | NA | TRBV5-1 | 14 | NA | CASSGRDRADTQYF | TGCGCCAGCAGCGGCCGGGACCGCGCGGATACGCAGTATTTT
TRBJ1-1 | TRBD1 | TRBV7-9 | 14 | NA | CASSQTGLNTEAFF | TGTGCCAGCAGCCAGACAGGGCTGAACACTGAAGCTTTCTTT
TRBJ1-1 | NA | TRBV30 | 13 | NA | CAWSVQGYTEAFF | TGTGCCTGGAGTGTACAGGGTTACACTGAAGCTTTCTTT
TRBJ2-7 | NA | TRBV15 | 14 | NA | CATSRGLQGYEQYF | TGTGCCACCAGCAGAGGATTGCAGGGGTACGAGCAGTACTTC
TRBJ2-3 | NA | TRBV5-1 | 15 | NA | CASSLQSLGTDTQYF | TGCGCCAGCAGCTTACAGTCCCTTGGAACAGATACGCAGTATTTT
TRBJ1-6 | TRBD1 | TRBV18 | 19 | NA | CASSPQGQGRGSYNSPLHF | TGTGCCAGCTCACCCCAGGGACAGGGGCGAGGATCCTATAATTCACCCCTCCACTTT
TRBJ1-2 | NA | TRBV30 | 12 | NA | CAWSRDIYGYTF | TGTGCCTGGAGCCGGGACATCTATGGCTACACCTTC
TRBJ2-5 | NA | TRBV24-1 | 15 | NA | CATSDLRTDQETQYF | TGTGCCACCAGTGATTTACGGACAGATCAAGAGACCCAGTACTTC
TRBJ1-3 | NA | TRBV6-5 | 15 | NA | CASSYSEMGRNTIYF | TGTGCCAGCAGTTACTCGGAAATGGGGCGAAACACCATATATTTT
TRBJ2-3 | NA | TRBV19 | 14 | NA | CASSRDGTLDTQYF | TGTGCCAGTAGCCGGGACGGGACCCTCGATACGCAGTATTTT
TRBJ2-1 | NA | TRBV28 | 12 | once | CASSSLNNEQFF | TGTGCCAGCAGTTCCCTCAACAATGAGCAGTTCTTC